Each of the 30 T cell receptor beta chains below was sequenced from the same sample in a study of untreated major depressive disorder. Whole-study findings and limits: Compared with controls, depressed patients showed more TRBV05-01 (Vbeta 5.1) usage in CD4+ T cells.

Their cognate antigens are unknown. The repertoire was sequenced with immunoSEQ multiplex PCR; TCRdb's copy has only in-frame clones and lacks some. The sample gives about 25,000 clones, about 90% of which show up once; about 0.75% is in the top ten. Sequencing was performed on CD4+ T cells from PBMCs. The origin of the receptors is a woman aged 25 to 39 with major depressive disorder.

The chain has TRBV6-6 and TRBJ2-1; 8 nucleotides align to TRBD1. The CDR3 covers 16 residues. Looked up from germline, CDR1 is MNHNY and CDR2 is SVGAGI (reference sequence). Trimming cost V 2 bases and J 2 bases; bases outside gene matches: 5. The CDR3 loop is CASSYGGQGAYNEQFF. In nucleotides, the CDR3 is TGTGCCAGCAGTTACGGAGGACAGGGTGCCTACAATGAGCAGTTCTTC.

The rearrangement joins TRBV19 to TRBJ1-4; TRBD1 matches at 12 bases. Looked up from germline, CDR1 is LNHDA and CDR2 is SQIVND (reference sequence). The V gene end was trimmed by 5 bases and the J gene end by 10 bases; junction bases not matched to a gene: 8. The CDR3 spans 15 residues. This CDR3 is CASSDRDRGLVKLFF. The DNA of the CDR3 is TGTGCCAGTAGTGACCGGGACAGGGGGCTCGTAAAACTGTTTTTT.

This clone has only a few counts. The rearrangement links TRBV5-1 to TRBJ2-1, with 13 positions matching TRBD2. With V trimmed by 4 bases and J by 4 bases, 14 bases remained unmatched. Germline CDR1 SGHRS, CDR2 YFSETQ. The CDR3 has 19 residues. CDR3 region: CASSPLGTSGNRFYNEQFF. For the CDR3, the DNA is TGCGCCAGCAGCCCGCTGGGGACTAGCGGGAATCGCTTTTACAATGAGCAGTTCTTC. Filled out from reference TRBV5-1 and TRBJ2-1, the complete variable domain reads KAGVTQTPRYLIKTRGQQVTLSCSPISGHRSVSWYQQTPGQGLQFLFEYFSETQRNKGNFPGRFSGRQFSNSRSEMNVSTLELGDSALYLCASSPLGTSGNRFYNEQFFGPGTRLTVL.

The gene calls are TRBV25-1 and TRBJ1-5, with TRBD1 as a possible D gene (5 bases). CDR1 MGHDK and CDR2 SYGVNS come from the germline V gene. This CDR3 spans 12 amino acids. V was trimmed by 10 bases and J by 8 bases, leaving 15 bases between them. CDR3: CAISGGTEPQHF. The CDR3 DNA is TGTGCCATATCCGGGGGTACGGAGCCCCAGCATTTT. Looking up the rest from reference TRBV25-1 and TRBJ1-5 gives the full variable domain: EADIYQTPRYLVIGTGKKITLECSQTMGHDKMYWYQQDPGMELHLIHYSYGVNSTEKGDLSSESTVSRIRTEHFPLTLESARPSHTSQYLCAISGGTEPQHFGDGTRLSIL.

This chain joins TRBV4-1 and TRBJ2-7; 7 bases match TRBD2. The CDR3 is 19 amino acids. V dropped 2 bases and J dropped 4; count of bases not matched to a gene: 20. Germline V CDR1 and CDR2: MGHRA, YSYEKL. The CDR3 spells CASSQTYIPASASGYEQYF. The CDR3 region has the DNA TGCGCCAGCAGCCAAACCTATATCCCCGCGTCGGCTAGCGGATACGAGCAGTACTTC.

This clone showed up just once. V is TRBV28 and J is TRBJ1-2; tentative D call: TRBD1 (5 bases). Germline loops: CDR1 MDHEN, CDR2 SYDVKM. Trimming left V 1 base short and J 5 bases short, with 11 bases between. CDR3 length: 14 amino acids. CDR3: CASSLSGRAYGYTF. The CDR3, as DNA: TGTGCCAGCAGTTTATCGGGCAGGGCTTATGGCTACACCTTC.

This chain connects TRBV5-1 to TRBJ2-1; the match to TRBD2 covers 8 bases. CDR1 and CDR2 from the germline V gene are SGHRS and YFSETQ. The CDR3 is made up of 13 amino acids. With V trimmed by 6 bases and J by 9 bases, 8 bases remained unmatched. The CDR3 bases are TGCGCCAGCACCAGCGGGGGAAGAGGTGAGCAGTTCTTC. Translating it yields CASTSGGRGEQFF.

The rearrangement uses TRBV5-8 and TRBJ1-6, with 9 positions matching TRBD1. The CDR3 length is 16 residues. The germline V gene encodes CDR1 SGHTS and CDR2 YDEGEE. J lost 4 bases, V lost 4 bases, and 6 bases had no gene match. CDR3 nucleotide sequence: TGTGCCAGCAGCACAGGGGGCGCGGCGTATAATTCACCCCTCCACTTT. The encoded protein is CASSTGGAAYNSPLHF.

The rearrangement links TRBV23-1 to TRBJ2-7; D possibly corresponds to TRBD2 (6 bases). TRBV23-1 is an ORF, and what it does is uncertain. The ends were cut back, 2 bases at V and 0 bases at J, with 17 bases in the middle. The CDR3 length is 17 residues. The CDR3 protein is CASSQAAGEALSYEQYF. CDR3 bases: TGCGCCAGCAGTCAAGCTGCCGGGGAGGCTCTCTCCTACGAGCAGTACTTC.

The V gene is TRBV18, the J gene TRBJ1-4; D call uncertain. The germline gives CDR1 KGHSH, CDR2 LQKENI. V shed 3 bases and J shed 8 bases, with 10 bases lying between them. The CDR3 is made up of 13 amino acids. The CDR3 loop reads CASSPRLEEKLFF. The CDR3 DNA reads as TGTGCCAGCTCACCCCGGTTGGAGGAAAAACTGTTTTTT.

The rearrangement joins TRBV5-1 to TRBJ2-5; D is unresolved. Trimming stripped 0 bases from V and 5 bases from J, with 5 bases between. Germline values: CDR1 SGHRS, CDR2 YFSETQ. This CDR3 has 12 amino acids. The CDR3 loop reads CASSLDVETQYF. The CDR3 DNA reads as TGCGCCAGCAGCTTGGATGTGGAGACCCAGTACTTC. Together with reference TRBV5-1 and TRBJ2-5, the CDR3 gives the full variable domain: KAGVTQTPRYLIKTRGQQVTLSCSPISGHRSVSWYQQTPGQGLQFLFEYFSETQRNKGNFPGRFSGRQFSNSRSEMNVSTLELGDSALYLCASSLDVETQYFGPGTRLLVL.

The chain joins TRBV4-1 to TRBJ2-3; D is possibly TRBD1 or TRBD2 (5 bases each). The length of the CDR3 is 16 residues. V lost 0 bases and J lost 1, with 11 bases in between. Germline values: CDR1 MGHRA, CDR2 YSYEKL. In DNA form, the CDR3 reads TGCGCCAGCAGCCAAGATCGGGGCGACCGCACAGATACGCAGTATTTT. Its protein product is CASSQDRGDRTDTQYF.

This chain joins TRBV14 and TRBJ2-6, with no clear D. This CDR3 region has 13 residues. CDR1 SGHDN and CDR2 FVKESK come from the germline V gene. V was cut by 5 bases and J by 1 base, with 3 bases left in between. In DNA form, the CDR3 reads TGTGCCAGCAGCTTATCTGGGGCCAACGTCCTGACTTTC. This codes for CASSLSGANVLTF.

V usage is TRBV19 and J usage is TRBJ2-4; 8 bases match TRBD2. J lost 1 base, V lost 6 bases, and 14 bases had no gene match. The length of the CDR3 is 18 residues. Per germline, CDR1 LNHDA and CDR2 SQIVND (reference sequence). In DNA form, the CDR3 reads TGTGCCAGTAGCCCGGGACTAGTGAGGGCTAACGCCAAAAACATTCAGTACTTC. Protein: CASSPGLVRANAKNIQYF.

The chain carries TRBV5-8 and TRBJ2-7, with D uncertain. The V end was cut by 0 bases, the J end by 2 bases, with 6 bases between. CDR1 and CDR2 from the germline V gene are SGHTS and YDEGEE. This CDR3 is built from 13 residues. The CDR3 DNA reads TGTGCCAGCAGCTTGGGGGCTCCCTACGAGCAGTACTTC. Protein product: CASSLGAPYEQYF.

V is TRBV11-2 and J is TRBJ1-1, with D unresolved. V was trimmed by 0 bases and J by 5 bases, leaving 7 bases between them. The CDR3 runs 13 residues. Per germline, CDR1 SGHAT and CDR2 FQNNGV. DNA for the CDR3: TGTGCCAGCAGCTTAGAAGTAGGGACTGAAGCTTTCTTT. As protein: CASSLEVGTEAFF.

The rearrangement links TRBV7-2 to TRBJ2-4; 9 nucleotides align to TRBD2. The CDR3 runs 16 residues. V dropped 2 bases and J dropped 5; count of bases not matched to a gene: 7. Germline CDR1 and CDR2: SGHTA and FQGNSA. In DNA, the CDR3 is TGTGCCAGCAGCTTACCCCGGACTAGCGCTCAAAACATTCAGTACTTC. Its translation is CASSLPRTSAQNIQYF.

The chain combines TRBV5-1 with TRBJ2-5; the D is unclear. The CDR3 extends over 12 amino acids. The V and J ends lost 4 bases and 5 bases respectively, with 9 bases between them. The germline V gene encodes CDR1 SGHRS and CDR2 YFSETQ. The CDR3, as DNA: TGCGCCAGCAGCCTGGGCCGGGAGACCCAGTACTTC. Its translation is CASSLGRETQYF.

The CDR3 protein is CASSQEDDYGYTF. In nucleotides, the CDR3 is TGCGCCAGCAGCCAAGAAGACGACTATGGCTACACCTTC. The rearrangement links TRBV4-3 to TRBJ1-2; D gene ambiguous. This CDR3 comprises 13 residues. V gave up 0 bases and J gave up 3 bases, with 5 bases separating them. CDR1 and CDR2 from the germline V gene are LGHNA and YSLEER.

This rearrangement joins TRBV28 to TRBJ1-1; D is possibly TRBD1 (5 bases). Germline CDR1 reads MDHEN; CDR2 reads SYDVKM. V shed 7 bases and J shed 3 bases, with 15 bases lying between them. This CDR3 comprises 14 residues. The CDR3 here is CASTNRGYDTEAFF. CDR3 sequence (DNA): TGTGCCAGCACGAATAGGGGTTACGACACTGAAGCTTTCTTT.

The gene calls are TRBV7-9 and TRBJ2-4; 9 bases are a match to TRBD1. V shed 8 bases and J 8 bases; nucleotides not matched to a gene: 7. CDR1 is SEHNR and CDR2 is FQNEAQ in the germline V gene (reference sequence). The CDR3 covers 13 residues. The CDR3 loop reads CASGTGTQDIQYF. In nucleotides, the CDR3 is TGTGCCAGCGGGACAGGGACCCAGGACATTCAGTACTTC.

V and J are TRBV4-1 and TRBJ1-5, with D unresolved. The CDR3 has 16 residues. Between the trimmed V and J ends, which lost 0 bases and 1 base, there was a span of 10 bases. From germline, CDR1 is MGHRA and CDR2 YSYEKL. This CDR3 is CASSQEGGASNQPQHF. In nucleotides, the CDR3 is TGCGCCAGCAGCCAAGAAGGAGGTGCGAGCAATCAGCCCCAGCATTTT.

CDR3 DNA sequence: TGTGCCAGCAGTTCAGTCCCAAGGGGTCCTAATGAGCAGTTCTTC. Amino acid sequence: CASSSVPRGPNEQFF. This chain uses TRBV6-6 with TRBJ2-1; TRBD1 might be the D (5 bases). Germline loops: CDR1 MNHNY, CDR2 SVGAGI (reference sequence). V lost 4 bases and J lost 7, with 17 bases in between. The CDR3 extends over 15 amino acids.

The rearrangement joins TRBV18 to TRBJ1-2, with 8 bases identical to TRBD1. The CDR3 sequence is 17 residues long. J gave up 8 bases and V 3 bases, and 17 bases lay outside the gene matches. The germline gives CDR1 KGHSH, CDR2 LQKENI. The CDR3 sequence: CASSPTQGGRISDGYTF. The CDR3 bases are TGTGCCAGCTCACCGACACAGGGGGGGCGCATTTCAGACGGCTACACCTTC. Variable domain in full (rest from reference TRBV18 and TRBJ1-2): NAGVMQNPRHLVRRRGQEARLRCSPMKGHSHVYWYRQLPEEGLKFMVYLQKENIIDESGMPKERFSAEFPKEGPSILRIQQVVRGDSAAYFCASSPTQGGRISDGYTFGSGTRLTVV.

The chain has TRBV5-6 and TRBJ2-2; D unresolved. Germline assignment: CDR1 SGHDT and CDR2 YYEEEE. The germline V and J ends were trimmed by 0 bases and 3 bases, with 6 bases remaining between them. The CDR3 runs to 14 residues. The CDR3 region is CASSLDIDTGELFF. CDR3 in DNA: TGTGCCAGCAGCTTGGATATCGACACCGGGGAGCTGTTTTTT.

This chain links TRBV10-3 with TRBJ1-5, with TRBD1 matching over 12 bases. In germline, CDR1 is ENHRY, CDR2 SYGVKD. The CDR3 extends over 20 amino acids. J was trimmed by 2 bases and V by 4 bases; bases with no gene match: 15. The CDR3 is CAISASPGTGGGEGNQPQHF. Written as DNA, the CDR3 is TGTGCCATCAGTGCATCTCCCGGGACAGGGGGCGGGGAGGGCAATCAGCCCCAGCATTTT.

The rearrangement joins TRBV29-1 to TRBJ2-1; TRBD2 is a possible D gene (6 bases). V was trimmed by 5 bases and J by 6 bases, leaving 11 bases between them. The CDR3 sequence is 12 residues long. Germline CDR1 and CDR2: SQVTM and ANQGSEA. CDR3 in amino acids: CSVLRDFNEQFF. CDR3 coding DNA: TGCAGCGTTTTACGGGACTTCAATGAGCAGTTCTTC.

V gene TRBV28 combines with J gene TRBJ2-1; 8 nucleotides line up with TRBD1. CDR1 and CDR2 from the germline V gene are MDHEN and SYDVKM. This CDR3 spans 16 amino acids. The junction had 11 bases not matched to a gene; V was cut back by 5 bases and J by 5 bases. CDR3 sequence: CASSPAGTGDNNEQFF. In DNA form, the CDR3 reads TGTGCCAGCAGTCCGGCCGGGACAGGTGACAACAATGAGCAGTTCTTC.

The chain recombines TRBV6-1 with TRBJ1-5, with D hard to call. The CDR3 sequence is 15 residues long. In germline, CDR1 is MNHNS, CDR2 SASEGT. V shed 1 base and J shed 6 bases, with 13 bases lying between them. Here the CDR3 DNA reads TGTGCCAGCAGTGAAGACAGATGGGGTGGTCAGCCCCAGCATTTT. Translated, it gives CASSEDRWGGQPQHF.

This chain uses TRBV29-1 with TRBJ1-3, with TRBD1 as a possible D gene (6 bases). Germline CDR1 is SQVTM and CDR2 is ANQGSEA. With 4 bases removed from V and 4 bases from J, the gap between germline ends came to 17 bases. The CDR3 has 15 amino acids. CDR3: CSVAGVGGSGNTIYF. The CDR3, as DNA: TGCAGCGTTGCGGGCGTCGGGGGCTCCGGAAACACCATATATTTT.